One and the same sample provided the 11 T cell receptor beta chains below, sequenced in a study of OX40 agonist ivuxolimab in advanced cancers. TCRdb's copy holds only in-frame clones and misses some; the assay was immunoSEQ multiplex PCR. The sample holds 30,000 to 45,000 clones; around 87% are singletons and the top ten take less than 35%. Sequenced here: CD4+ or CD8+ T cells sorted from blood, sampled in a trial of the OX40 agonist ivuxolimab. Every receptor here comes from an adult with an advanced solid tumor such as melanoma, head and neck, liver or kidney cancer.

The genes are TRBV5-1 and TRBJ2-7; 7 nucleotides align to TRBD2. Unmatched junction bases numbered 10, after V lost 8 bases and J lost 2 bases. This CDR3 is 14 amino acids long. Germline V CDR1 and CDR2: SGHRS, YFSETQ. The CDR3 region has the DNA TGCGCCAGTAACTCGGGACTAACACCCTACGAGCAGTACTTC. It codes for CASNSGLTPYEQYF. The complete variable domain, with remaining parts taken from reference TRBV5-1 and TRBJ2-7, reads KAGVTQTPRYLIKTRGQQVTLSCSPISGHRSVSWYQQTPGQGLQFLFEYFSETQRNKGNFPGRFSGRQFSNSRSEMNVSTLELGDSALYLCASNSGLTPYEQYFGPGTRLTVT.

J is TRBJ2-7 and V is TRBV19, with 7 bases aligning to TRBD2. Germline V gene sequence: CDR1 LNHDA, CDR2 SQIVND (reference sequence). The CDR3 has 14 amino acids. The trim removed 5 bases at V and 3 bases at J, leaving 7 bases unmatched. CDR3 nucleotides: TGTGCCAGTAGTGTCCGGCCGGGGGGCTACGAGCAGTACTTC. Protein: CASSVRPGGYEQYF.

The chain combines TRBV2 with TRBJ2-7; 7 nucleotides align to TRBD1. There are 12 residues in the CDR3. The trim removed 7 bases at V and 3 bases at J, leaving 3 bases unmatched. CDR1 is SNHLY, CDR2 FYNNEI, per germline. This CDR3 is CASIRDSYEQYF. CDR3 sequence (DNA): TGTGCCAGCATCCGGGACAGCTACGAGCAGTACTTC.

The CDR3 sequence is CASTPTGTTSEQYF. Here the CDR3 DNA reads TGTGCCAGTACCCCGACAGGGACAACCTCCGAGCAGTACTTC. The genes are TRBV19 and TRBJ2-5; 7 nucleotides agree with TRBD1. The last part of the DNA fits TRBJ2-7 better; the J call may be wrong. Germline loops: CDR1 LNHDA, CDR2 SQIVND (reference sequence). CDR3 length: 14 amino acids.

The genes are TRBV2 and TRBJ2-5; the D gene is possibly TRBD1 (5 bases). This CDR3 is 13 amino acids long. CDR1 SNHLY and CDR2 FYNNEI come from the germline V gene. Trimming shortened V by 7 bases and J by 1 base, and 10 bases separated the two germline ends. This CDR3 is CASTLDIQETQYF. CDR3 DNA sequence: TGTGCCAGCACCCTGGACATCCAAGAGACCCAGTACTTC.

J is TRBJ2-1 and V is TRBV5-1, with 8 bases aligning to TRBD2. Losses at the gene ends were 0 bases for V and 12 bases for J; bases not matched to a gene: 23. The CDR3 loop spans 19 amino acids. Germline V CDR1 and CDR2: SGHRS, YFSETQ. CDR3 sequence (DNA): TGCGCCAGCAGCTTGGAATCAAACCTACTAGCCGGGAGGGGACTGACGCAGTTCTTC. Translated, it gives CASSLESNLLAGRGLTQFF.

The chain carries TRBV7-9 and TRBJ2-5; 9 bases agree with TRBD2. The end of the DNA is better explained by TRBJ2-7, so the J call may be wrong. Germline CDR1 reads SEHNR; CDR2 reads FQNEAQ (reference sequence). The CDR3 covers 14 residues. The CDR3 loop is CASSPGLATYEQYF. The CDR3 DNA reads TGTGCCAGCAGCCCGGGACTAGCTACCTACGAGCAGTACTTC.

The chain employs TRBV19 and TRBJ2-2, with D maybe TRBD1 (7 bases). V lost 1 base and J lost 3, with 15 bases in between. The germline CDR1 and CDR2 sequences are LNHDA and SQIVND (reference sequence). The CDR3 is made up of 17 amino acids. Here the CDR3 reads CASSIARGDSHTGELFF. CDR3 in DNA: TGTGCCAGTAGTATAGCGAGGGGGGACAGTCACACCGGGGAGCTGTTTTTT.

The V and J genes are TRBV6-1 and TRBJ2-6; D call uncertain. Per germline, CDR1 MNHNS and CDR2 SASEGT. Trimming shortened V by 7 bases and J by 0 bases, and 10 bases separated the two germline ends. The CDR3 sequence is 15 residues long. In nucleotides, the CDR3 is TGTGCCAGCACCCGAAGCGTCTCTGGGGCCAACGTCCTGACTTTC. Protein product: CASTRSVSGANVLTF.

This clone was recorded a few times. The chain uses TRBV19 and TRBJ2-2; TRBD2 aligns across 10 bases. This CDR3 has 19 residues. The trim removed 1 base at V and 2 bases at J, leaving 10 bases unmatched. Germline V gene lookup returns CDR1 LNHDA and CDR2 SQIVND (reference sequence). In DNA form, the CDR3 reads TGTGCCAGTAGTATAGGGGGACCGCTAGCGGGGGCCAACACCGGGGAGCTGTTTTTT. Its translation: CASSIGGPLAGANTGELFF.

The V and J genes are TRBV2 and TRBJ2-6, with D hard to call. Deletions cut 6 bases from V and 0 bases from J, with 24 bases between. CDR3 length: 20 amino acids. Germline CDR1 reads SNHLY; CDR2 reads FYNNEI. CDR3 nucleotides: TGTGCCAGCAGCGCTGGGTCCTGGGGTGACCTACGCTCTGGGGCCAACGTCCTGACTTTC. Encoded protein: CASSAGSWGDLRSGANVLTF. Filled out from reference TRBV2 and TRBJ2-6, the complete variable domain reads EPEVTQTPSHQVTQMGQEVILRCVPISNHLYFYWYRQILGQKVEFLVSFYNNEISEKSEIFDDQFSVERPDGSNFTLKIRSTKLEDSAMYFCASSAGSWGDLRSGANVLTFGAGSRLTVL.